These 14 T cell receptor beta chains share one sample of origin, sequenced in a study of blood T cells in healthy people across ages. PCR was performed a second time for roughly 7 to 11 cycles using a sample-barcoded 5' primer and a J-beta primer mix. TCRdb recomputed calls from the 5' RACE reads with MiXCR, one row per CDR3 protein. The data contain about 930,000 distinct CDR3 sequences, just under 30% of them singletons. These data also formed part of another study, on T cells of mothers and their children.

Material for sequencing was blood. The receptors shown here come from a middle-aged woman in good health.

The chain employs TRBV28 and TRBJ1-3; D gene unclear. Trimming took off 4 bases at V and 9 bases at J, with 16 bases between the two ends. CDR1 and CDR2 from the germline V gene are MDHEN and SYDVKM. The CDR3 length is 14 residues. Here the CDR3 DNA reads TGTGCCAGCAGTTCCGGGAGTGGGGTAGCCACCATATATTTT. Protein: CASSSGSGVATIYF.

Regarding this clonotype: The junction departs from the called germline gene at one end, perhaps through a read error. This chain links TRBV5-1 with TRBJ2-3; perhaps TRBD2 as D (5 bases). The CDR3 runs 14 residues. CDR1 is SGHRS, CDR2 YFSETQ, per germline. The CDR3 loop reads CASSPESSTDAQYF. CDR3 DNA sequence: TGCGCCAGCAGTCCAGAGTCTAGCACAGATGCGCAGTATTTT.

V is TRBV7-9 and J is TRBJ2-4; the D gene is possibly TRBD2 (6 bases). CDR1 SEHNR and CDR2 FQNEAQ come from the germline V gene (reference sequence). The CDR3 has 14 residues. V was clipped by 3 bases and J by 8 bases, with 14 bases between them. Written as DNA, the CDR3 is TGTGCCAGCAGCTTTGGGATAGGGGAGGACATTCAGTACTTC. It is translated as CASSFGIGEDIQYF.

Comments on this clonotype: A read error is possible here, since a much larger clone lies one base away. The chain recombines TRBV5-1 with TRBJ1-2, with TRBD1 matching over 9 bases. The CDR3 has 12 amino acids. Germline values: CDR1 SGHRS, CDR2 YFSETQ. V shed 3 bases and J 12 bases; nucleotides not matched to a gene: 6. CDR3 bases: TGCGCCAGCAGCTGGGACAGGGAAGGCCACACCTTC. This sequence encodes CASSWDREGHTF.

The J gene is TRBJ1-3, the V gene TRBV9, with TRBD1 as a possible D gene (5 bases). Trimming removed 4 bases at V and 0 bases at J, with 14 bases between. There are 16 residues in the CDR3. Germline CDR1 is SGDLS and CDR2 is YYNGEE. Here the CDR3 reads CASSPQQGLSGNTIYF. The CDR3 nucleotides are TGTGCCAGCAGCCCGCAGCAGGGTCTCTCTGGAAACACCATATATTTT.

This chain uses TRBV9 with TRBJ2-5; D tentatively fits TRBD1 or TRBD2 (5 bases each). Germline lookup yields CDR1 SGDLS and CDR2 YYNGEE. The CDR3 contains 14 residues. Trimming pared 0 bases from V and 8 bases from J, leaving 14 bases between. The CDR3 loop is CASSVGTPGDTQYF. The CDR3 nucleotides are TGTGCCAGCAGCGTAGGGACCCCCGGGGACACCCAGTACTTC. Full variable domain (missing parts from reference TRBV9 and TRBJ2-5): DSGVTQTPKHLITATGQRVTLRCSPRSGDLSVYWYQQSLDQGLQFLIQYYNGEERAKGNILERFSAQQFPDLHSELNLSSLELGDSALYFCASSVGTPGDTQYFGPGTRLLVL.

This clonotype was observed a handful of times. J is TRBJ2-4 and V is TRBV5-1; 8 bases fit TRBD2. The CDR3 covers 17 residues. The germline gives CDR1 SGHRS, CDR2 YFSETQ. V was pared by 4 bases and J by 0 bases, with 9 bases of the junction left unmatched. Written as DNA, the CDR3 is TGCGCCAGCAGCCCGCAAGTAGCGGGGATAGCCAAAAACATTCAGTACTTC. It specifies CASSPQVAGIAKNIQYF.

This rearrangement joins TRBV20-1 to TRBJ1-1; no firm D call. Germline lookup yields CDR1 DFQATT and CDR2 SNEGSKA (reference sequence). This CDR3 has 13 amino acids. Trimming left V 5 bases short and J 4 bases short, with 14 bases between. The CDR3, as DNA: TGCAGTGCTCTGTCCCCAGCGGGCACTGAAGCTTTCTTT. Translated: CSALSPAGTEAFF.

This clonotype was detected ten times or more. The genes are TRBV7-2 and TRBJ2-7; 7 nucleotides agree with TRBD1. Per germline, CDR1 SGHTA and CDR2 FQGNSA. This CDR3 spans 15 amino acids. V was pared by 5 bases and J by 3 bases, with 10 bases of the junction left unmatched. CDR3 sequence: CASSAQQGFSYEQYF. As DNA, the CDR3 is TGTGCCAGCAGCGCACAACAGGGGTTCAGCTACGAGCAGTACTTC.

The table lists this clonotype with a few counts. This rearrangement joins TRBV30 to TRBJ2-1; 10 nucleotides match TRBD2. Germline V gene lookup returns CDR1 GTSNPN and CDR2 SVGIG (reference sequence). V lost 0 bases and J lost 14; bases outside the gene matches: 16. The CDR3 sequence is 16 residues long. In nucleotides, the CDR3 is TGTGCCTGGAGTGTACAGGATTTTTTAGCGGGGGGTCCAAAGTTCTTC. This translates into CAWSVQDFLAGGPKFF.

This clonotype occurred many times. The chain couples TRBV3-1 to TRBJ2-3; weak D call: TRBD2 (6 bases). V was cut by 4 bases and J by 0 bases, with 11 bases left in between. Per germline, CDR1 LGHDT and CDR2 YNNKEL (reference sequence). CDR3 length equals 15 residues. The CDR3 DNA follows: TGTGCCAGCAGCCCCCGACTAGATAGCACAGATACGCAGTATTTT. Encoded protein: CASSPRLDSTDTQYF.

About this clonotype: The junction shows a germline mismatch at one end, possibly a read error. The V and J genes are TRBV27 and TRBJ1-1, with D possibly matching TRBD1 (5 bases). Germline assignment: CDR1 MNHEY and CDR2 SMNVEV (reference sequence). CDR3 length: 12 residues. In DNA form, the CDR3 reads TGTACCAGCAGTTTACCGAGGGGTGAAGCTTTCTTT. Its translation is CTSSLPRGEAFF.

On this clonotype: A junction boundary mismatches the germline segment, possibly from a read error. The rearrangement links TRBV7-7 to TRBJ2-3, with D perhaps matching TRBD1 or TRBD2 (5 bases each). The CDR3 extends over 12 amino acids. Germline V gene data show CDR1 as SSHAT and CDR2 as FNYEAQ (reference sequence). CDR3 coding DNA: TGTGCTAGCAGCCCCCCGAGGGGCGCGCAGTATTTT. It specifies CASSPPRGAQYF.

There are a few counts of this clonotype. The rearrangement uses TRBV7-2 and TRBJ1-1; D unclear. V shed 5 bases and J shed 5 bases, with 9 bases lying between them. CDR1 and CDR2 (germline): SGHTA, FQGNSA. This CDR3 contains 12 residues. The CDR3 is CASSQRVTEAFF. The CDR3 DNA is TGTGCCAGCAGCCAGAGGGTTACTGAAGCTTTCTTT.